The source of this T cell receptor (beta chain) is a study of T cells in tuberculosis. The method was immunoSEQ multiplex PCR; TCRdb's version includes in-frame clones alone and lacks a portion of them. This sample has 30,000 to 35,000 clones, with about nine tenths found just once. This TCR came from a donor aged 10 to 29 with latent tuberculosis or without tuberculosis infection. The sequencing input was PBMCs.

Here the CDR3 reads CASSLAVAGGYYGYTF. CDR3 DNA: TGTGCCAGCAGCTTAGCCGTCGCAGGGGGTTATTATGGCTACACCTTC. The chain recombines TRBV7-2 with TRBJ1-2; 7 bases map to TRBD1. Germline CDR1 is SGHTA and CDR2 is FQGNSA. V was clipped by 0 bases and J by 5 bases; unmatched bases: 9. The CDR3 extends over 16 amino acids. The full variable domain, its missing parts supplied by reference TRBV7-2 and TRBJ1-2, is GAGVSQSPSNKVTEKGKDVELRCDPISGHTALYWYRQSLGQGLEFLIYFQGNSAPDKSGLPSDRFSAERTGGSVSTLTIQRTQQEDSAVYLCASSLAVAGGYYGYTFGSGTRLTVV.